A selection of T cell receptor beta chains follows, all from one sample in a study of blood T cells in healthy people across ages. From the 5' RACE reads, TCRdb called clonotypes with MiXCR, one entry per CDR3 protein. This table holds under 1,100,000 distinct CDR3 sequences, under 30% found once. The same sample was also used in a study of T cells of mothers and their children.

The sequencing input was blood. The receptors come from a girl aged 2-10 years in good health. Both conserved end residues are trimmed from each CDR3. The order of the fields is J gene, V gene, CDR3 protein.

J gene: TRBJ1-2
V gene: TRBV15
CDR3 protein: ATSRDPQGLYGYT

J gene: TRBJ2-7
V gene: TRBV4-3
CDR3 protein: ASSQGRRASYEQY

J gene: TRBJ2-1
V gene: TRBV20-1
CDR3 protein: SAPRVGFFEQF

J gene: .
V gene: TRBV15
CDR3 protein: ATSREPVRDYEQY

J gene: TRBJ1-6
V gene: TRBV29-1
CDR3 protein: SVHEGSYNSPLH

J gene: TRBJ1-6
V gene: TRBV4-2
CDR3 protein: ASSQIPGQIYYYNSPLH

J gene: .
V gene: TRBV10-3
CDR3 protein: AISDPPSGRPPEQY

J gene: TRBJ2-7
V gene: TRBV20-1
CDR3 protein: SASDPTGLSYEQY

J gene: TRBJ2-1
V gene: TRBV20-1
CDR3 protein: SARESPWSYNEQF

J gene: TRBJ2-7
V gene: TRBV7-9
CDR3 protein: ASSADAGVIEQY

J gene: TRBJ2-7
V gene: TRBV7-2
CDR3 protein: ASSWGTGKTEQY

J gene: TRBJ2-1
V gene: TRBV19
CDR3 protein: ASSMEGGSSYNEQF

J gene: TRBJ2-4
V gene: TRBV7-2
CDR3 protein: ASSLGGISGWKNIQY

J gene: TRBJ1-2
V gene: TRBV9
CDR3 protein: ASSVAEGYGYT

J gene: .
V gene: TRBV29-1
CDR3 protein: SVASSSYEQY

J gene: TRBJ1-5
V gene: TRBV19
CDR3 protein: ASSSLGESSNQPQH

J gene: TRBJ2-2
V gene: TRBV11-1
CDR3 protein: ASSPRLGSGELF

J gene: TRBJ1-5
V gene: TRBV6-5
CDR3 protein: ASRRRKDSNQPQH

J gene: .
V gene: TRBV20-1
CDR3 protein: SARSPRAPGDNEQF

J gene: TRBJ2-6
V gene: TRBV29-1
CDR3 protein: SVQIAGANVLT

J gene: TRBJ2-2
V gene: TRBV29-1
CDR3 protein: SATHSTGELF

J gene: TRBJ2-3
V gene: TRBV5-6
CDR3 protein: ASSLRSSGSSDTQY

J gene: TRBJ2-7
V gene: TRBV28
CDR3 protein: ASSFRPGLATY

J gene: TRBJ2-1
V gene: TRBV10-2
CDR3 protein: ASSDSGGAYNEQF

J gene: TRBJ1-2
V gene: TRBV7-2
CDR3 protein: AGSLSIGGAGGYT

J gene: TRBJ2-5
V gene: TRBV20-1
CDR3 protein: SAALAGGDLVGETQY